This T cell receptor beta chain was identified during a study of beta chain features in type 1 diabetes. Expressed TCRB transcripts were sequenced because the isolated RNA had all been reverse transcribed beforehand. For naive, central memory and regulatory T cell samples, reads averaged roughly 3.7 million. Libraries were prepared by immunoSEQ multiplex PCR; TCRdb keeps only in-frame clonotypes and omits some of them. The table shows over 200,000 clones, with roughly a tenth occurring only once. General study findings and limits: A potential PCR bias toward shorter templates would be equal in patient and control samples. Within each of all four CD4+ subsets, Type 1 diabetes patients had TCRB CDR3s that were moderately but significantly shorter. Any HLA type influence on TCRB rearrangement was left unresolved here.

The CDR3 is made up of 14 amino acids. Germline V gene lookup returns CDR1 SEHNR and CDR2 FQNEAQ (reference sequence). J gave up 4 bases and V 5 bases, and 7 bases lay outside the gene matches. Based on CD45RO/CCR7/CD25/CD127/CD95/CD27, CD4+ regulatory, stem cell-like memory, naive and central memory cells were sorted. This clone was seen a handful of times. Its antigen is unknown. Sequencing used naive CD4+ T cells from blood. The chain combines TRBV7-9 with TRBJ1-2; 7 bases fit TRBD1. This receptor was obtained from a man aged 30 to 39 with type 1 diabetes. DNA of the CDR3: TGTGCCAGCAGCCCCAAGACAGGGAGCTATGGCTACACCTTC. Protein: CASSPKTGSYGYTF.